These 3 T cell receptor beta chains were all obtained from the same sample, sequenced in a study of T cells in Graves' hyperthyroidism and ophthalmopathy. The source material, RNA transcripts, was used to amplify TCR beta CDR3 regions. The HTBI primer set was used in a first-round RT-PCR of the TCR CDR3. TCRdb itself ran the multiplex PCR reads through MiXCR, one entry per CDR3 protein. The sample includes 280,000 or so distinct CDR3 sequences, approximately 16% of them seen just once. The specimen was blood. These TCRs come from a woman in her forties or fifties with Graves' hyperthyroidism that later progressed to Graves' ophthalmopathy.

This clonotype was observed a few times. CDR3 bases: TGCGCCAGCAGGTGGGACCGACCCTACGAGCAGTACTTC. Translated, it gives CASRWDRPYEQYF. The gene calls are TRBV5-1 and TRBJ2-7, with D perhaps matching TRBD1 or TRBD2 (5 bases each). The CDR3 has 13 residues. Per the germline V gene, CDR1 is SGHRS and CDR2 is YFSETQ. Trimming shortened V by 5 bases and J by 2 bases, and 11 bases separated the two germline ends.

Ten or more counts support this clonotype. This chain connects TRBV9 to TRBJ2-1; the match to TRBD2 covers 12 bases. Germline assignment: CDR1 SGDLS and CDR2 YYNGEE. Trimming cost V 3 bases and J 1 base; bases outside gene matches: 8. The CDR3 contains 18 residues. CDR3 DNA: TGTGCCAGCAGCGGATGGGGACTAGCGGGCTTATCCTACAATGAGCAGTTCTTC. Its protein is CASSGWGLAGLSYNEQFF. The full variable domain, completed using reference TRBV9 and TRBJ2-1, is DSGVTQTPKHLITATGQRVTLRCSPRSGDLSVYWYQQSLDQGLQFLIQYYNGEERAKGNILERFSAQQFPDLHSELNLSSLELGDSALYFCASSGWGLAGLSYNEQFFGPGTRLTVL.

The chain combines TRBV4-2 with TRBJ1-1; no definite D call. The CDR3 consists of 15 residues. Germline V lookup: CDR1 LGHNA, CDR2 YNFKEQ. Between the trimmed V and J ends, which lost 0 bases and 0 bases, there was a span of 8 bases. CDR3 loop: CASSQDFSLNTEAFF. For the CDR3, the DNA is TGTGCCAGCAGCCAAGATTTCAGTTTGAACACTGAAGCTTTCTTT.